What follows describes a single T cell receptor beta chain. The data stem from a study of blood T cell repertoires in COVID-19. Per the authors' pipeline: Nucleated cell counts were estimated from reference gene primer amplification. The repertoire was sequenced with immunoSEQ multiplex PCR; TCRdb's copy has only in-frame clones and lacks some. The DNA gave D and trimming, while V, J and clone size come from that table. Among hundreds of thousands of clones listed, nearly 85% were seen once. Germline CDR1 and CDR2: SGDLS and YYNGEE. V was pared by 1 base and J by 3 bases, with 13 bases between. CDR3 size: 16 residues.

Material for sequencing was peripheral blood. This chain joins TRBV9 and TRBJ1-4, with a tentative D call TRBD1 (5 bases). The sequence was collected from a young woman with COVID-19, enrolled during active disease. The CDR3, as DNA: TGTGCCAGCAGCGTACAGGGAAGGGGCGCTAATGAAAAACTGTTTTTT. Residues: CASSVQGRGANEKLFF.